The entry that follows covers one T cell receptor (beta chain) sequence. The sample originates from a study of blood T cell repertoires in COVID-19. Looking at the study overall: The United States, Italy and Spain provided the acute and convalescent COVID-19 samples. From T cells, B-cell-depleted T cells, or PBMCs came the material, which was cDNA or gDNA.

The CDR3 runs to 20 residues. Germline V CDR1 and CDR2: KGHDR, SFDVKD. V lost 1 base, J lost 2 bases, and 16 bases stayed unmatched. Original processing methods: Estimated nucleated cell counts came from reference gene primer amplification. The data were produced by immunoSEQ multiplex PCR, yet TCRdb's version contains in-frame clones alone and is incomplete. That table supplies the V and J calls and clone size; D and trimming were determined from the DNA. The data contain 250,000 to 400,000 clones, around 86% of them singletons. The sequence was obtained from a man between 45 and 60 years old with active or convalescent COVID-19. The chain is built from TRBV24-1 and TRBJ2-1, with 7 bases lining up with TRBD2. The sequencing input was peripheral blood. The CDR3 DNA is TGTGCCACCAGTGATTTCCGGGGAGGGCGGGGAGTTTTCGCCTACAATGAGCAGTTCTTC. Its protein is CATSDFRGGRGVFAYNEQFF.